Below are 26 T cell receptor beta chains sequenced from a single sample in a study of cytomegalovirus exposure and HLA in healthy donors. PCR employed 60 Vbeta and 13 Jbeta primers. Profiled with immunoSEQ multiplex PCR; TCRdb holds only in-frame clones, not every one. The table lists 150,000 to 200,000 clones, approximately 80% of them singletons. The specimen sequenced was PBMCs. The receptors come from a woman between 45 and 60 years old in good health and CMV-seronegative.

The gene calls are TRBV6-1 and TRBJ1-3; tentative D call: TRBD1 (6 bases). V shed 6 bases and J shed 2 bases, with 14 bases lying between them. The CDR3 covers 15 residues. Germline assignment: CDR1 MNHNS and CDR2 SASEGT. This CDR3 is CASSLQGSPGNTIYF. The DNA for the CDR3 is TGTGCCAGCAGCCTACAGGGTTCACCTGGAAACACCATATATTTT.

The rearrangement links TRBV6-5 to TRBJ1-1, with 8 nucleotides matching TRBD1. CDR1 MNHEY and CDR2 SVGAGI come from the germline V gene. The CDR3 extends over 14 amino acids. J gave up 5 bases and V 3 bases, and 5 bases lay outside the gene matches. DNA of the CDR3: TGTGCCAGCAGTTATAACAGGGGGGGGACTGAAGCTTTCTTT. As protein: CASSYNRGGTEAFF.

Details on this clone: At one of its ends the junction is not consistent with the germline gene, which may arise from a read error. The chain employs TRBV7-9 and TRBJ1-1; 9 nucleotides line up with TRBD1. The CDR3 spans 15 residues. CDR1 and CDR2 from the germline V gene are SEHNR and FQNEAQ (reference sequence). CDR3 sequence: CSSSSGTGRSTEAFF. CDR3 coding DNA: TGTTCCAGCAGCTCGGGGACAGGGAGGAGCACTGAAGCTTTCTTT.

This chain uses TRBV28 with TRBJ1-6; D might be TRBD1 (5 bases). V was pared by 6 bases and J by 10 bases, with 16 bases between. CDR1 and CDR2 (germline): MDHEN, SYDVKM. CDR3 length: 14 amino acids. Here the CDR3 DNA reads TGTGCCAGCAGCCCAGGTACAGGTAGATCACCCCTCCACTTT. This gives the protein CASSPGTGRSPLHF.

The genes are TRBV28 and TRBJ2-6; TRBD2 agrees at 7 bases. V lost 5 bases and J lost 4; bases outside the gene matches: 20. The CDR3 length is 20 residues. CDR1 and CDR2 (germline): MDHEN, SYDVKM. CDR3 sequence reads: CASSHQRGGPTGRGANVLTF. The CDR3 DNA follows: TGTGCCAGCAGTCACCAAAGGGGCGGTCCAACCGGGAGGGGGGCCAACGTCCTGACTTTC.

The chain links TRBV19 to TRBJ1-5; 8 bases are a match to TRBD1. Trimming at V came to 7 bases and at J to 6 bases, leaving 17 bases not matched to a gene. The CDR3 spans 17 residues. Germline V CDR1 and CDR2: LNHDA, SQIVND (reference sequence). For the CDR3, the DNA is TGTGCCAGTACCCGGGAAGCTCCAGGGGGCAGGGGTCAGCCCCAGCATTTT. It encodes CASTREAPGGRGQPQHF.

The genes are TRBV4-2 and TRBJ1-1, with D tentatively TRBD1 (5 bases). The V gene's germline CDR1 is LGHNA and CDR2 YNFKEQ. Trimming left V 2 bases short and J 0 bases short, with 16 bases between. The CDR3 length is 17 residues. This CDR3 is CASSQKSGWGVNTEAFF. CDR3 nucleotides: TGTGCCAGCAGCCAAAAATCCGGGTGGGGGGTGAACACTGAAGCTTTCTTT.

The chain combines TRBV2 with TRBJ1-2; D remains ambiguous. The CDR3 contains 15 residues. V was shortened by 1 base and J by 4 bases, with 13 bases between the two germline ends. CDR1 and CDR2 from the germline V gene are SNHLY and FYNNEI. DNA for the CDR3: TGTGCCAGCAGTGAAGTAAGTCTACCGATCTATGGCTACACCTTC. Translated: CASSEVSLPIYGYTF.

The chain carries TRBV7-9 and TRBJ1-3; D possibly corresponds to TRBD1 (5 bases). Germline assignment: CDR1 SEHNR and CDR2 FQNEAQ (reference sequence). V dropped 4 bases and J dropped 1 base, with 14 bases sitting between them. The CDR3 length is 16 residues. The CDR3 here is CASSSQDPGSGNTIYF. DNA of the CDR3: TGTGCCAGCAGCTCACAGGACCCGGGTTCTGGAAACACCATATATTTT.

The chain combines TRBV21-1 with TRBJ2-2; the table names TRBD2, a call not compared with the DNA. TRBV21-1 is noted as a pseudogene. The CDR3 loop spans 14 amino acids. This CDR3 reads CASKVGGYTGELFF. CDR3 nucleotides: TGTGCCAGTAAAGTTGGGGGGTACACCGGGGAGCTGTTTTTT.

This clone was detected only a few times. The chain has TRBV9 and TRBJ2-2; 8 bases align to TRBD2. V was pared by 3 bases and J by 4 bases, with 14 bases of the junction left unmatched. The CDR3 extends over 18 amino acids. Germline values: CDR1 SGDLS, CDR2 YYNGEE. CDR3 DNA: TGTGCCAGCAGCGCAGAGGGGAGCGGGAGACGAGTCACCGGGGAGCTGTTTTTT. It is translated as CASSAEGSGRRVTGELFF.

This chain links TRBV28 with TRBJ1-1, with TRBD1 as a possible D gene (5 bases). The CDR3 length is 14 residues. V was shortened by 3 bases and J by 1 base, with 9 bases between the two germline ends. Germline CDR1 is MDHEN and CDR2 is SYDVKM. CDR3 DNA: TGTGCCAGCAGTTTGGGGCGGGGGAACACTGAAGCTTTCTTT. Its translation: CASSLGRGNTEAFF.

The rearrangement uses TRBV7-2 and TRBJ1-2, with D maybe TRBD1 (5 bases). Deletions cut 2 bases from V and 2 bases from J, with 9 bases between. This CDR3 contains 14 residues. In germline, CDR1 is SGHTA, CDR2 FQGNSA. The CDR3 DNA sequence: TGTGCCAGCAGCTTATCGACAGTAAACTATGGCTACACCTTC. Amino acids: CASSLSTVNYGYTF.

With respect to this clone: Other DNA variants within this sample encode the same CDR3. The gene calls are TRBV18 and TRBJ1-1; 7 nucleotides line up with TRBD1. Unmatched junction bases numbered 5, after V lost 4 bases and J lost 3 bases. Germline CDR1 and CDR2: KGHSH and LQKENI. The CDR3 sequence is 14 residues long. The CDR3 spells CASSQGAGHTEAFF. The CDR3 coding sequence is TGTGCCAGCTCACAGGGGGCGGGACACACTGAAGCTTTCTTT. Full variable domain (rest looked up from reference TRBV18 and TRBJ1-1): NAGVMQNPRHLVRRRGQEARLRCSPMKGHSHVYWYRQLPEEGLKFMVYLQKENIIDESGMPKERFSAEFPKEGPSILRIQQVVRGDSAAYFCASSQGAGHTEAFFGQGTRLTVV.

This clone was picked up a small number of times. This chain links TRBV18 with TRBJ2-3, with D maybe TRBD1 (6 bases). This CDR3 is 16 amino acids long. Trimming left V 1 base short and J 1 base short, with 12 bases between. CDR1 is KGHSH, CDR2 LQKENI, per germline. The CDR3 bases are TGTGCCAGCTCACCACGGGGCAGGGGAGGCACAGATACGCAGTATTTT. Translation: CASSPRGRGGTDTQYF.

This clone has a handful of counts. The chain carries TRBV29-1 and TRBJ1-1, with 9 bases that match TRBD1. CDR3 length: 13 amino acids. The J segment lost 7 bases and the V segment lost 4 bases, leaving 7 bases of the junction unmatched. CDR1 is SQVTM, CDR2 ANQGSEA, per germline. CDR3 residues: CSVADRGKGEAFF. As DNA, the CDR3 is TGCAGCGTTGCGGACAGGGGCAAAGGTGAAGCTTTCTTT.

The CDR3 bases are TGCGCCAGCAGTGATATGGGGGGGCTGTCCAATGAGCAGTTCTTC. This gives the protein CASSDMGGLSNEQFF. V is TRBV10-1 and J is TRBJ2-1; D perhaps matches TRBD2 (7 bases). V lost 3 bases and J lost 6, with 15 bases in between. CDR1 is WNHNN, CDR2 SYGVQD, per germline (reference sequence). The CDR3 consists of 15 residues.

A note on this clone: Other DNA sequences in this sample translate to the same CDR3. This rearrangement joins TRBV19 to TRBJ2-4; 11 nucleotides line up with TRBD2. This CDR3 spans 16 amino acids. The germline V gene has CDR1 LNHDA and CDR2 SQIVND (reference sequence). Unmatched junction bases numbered 10, after V lost 3 bases and J lost 9 bases. CDR3 residues: CASSIPASGGPSIQYF. CDR3 DNA sequence: TGTGCCAGTAGTATCCCGGCTAGCGGGGGGCCCAGCATTCAGTACTTC.

This clone occurred a few times. This rearrangement joins TRBV28 to TRBJ2-5; D is unclear. Judging by the DNA end, TRBJ2-7 fits better; the J call may be wrong. Looked up from germline, CDR1 is MDHEN and CDR2 is SYDVKM. The CDR3 consists of 15 residues. The CDR3 bases are TGTGCCAGCAGTTTAGGCGGAAAAAAAGATTACGAGCAGTACTTC. Protein product: CASSLGGKKDYEQYF.

The chain combines TRBV5-1 with TRBJ2-3; D possibly corresponds to TRBD2 (7 bases). V lost 5 bases to trimming and J lost 6 bases, with 13 bases between them. The CDR3 is made up of 13 amino acids. CDR1 is SGHRS and CDR2 is YFSETQ in the germline V gene. The CDR3 nucleotides are TGCGCCAGCAGGGGGGGGCCGGATGATACGCAGTATTTT. Translation gives CASRGGPDDTQYF.

In this sample, this clone turned up a few times. The V and J genes are TRBV4-1 and TRBJ2-2, with D perhaps TRBD1 (6 bases). V lost 4 bases and J lost 5, with 23 bases in between. The CDR3 is 18 residues long. Germline V gives CDR1 MGHRA, CDR2 YSYEKL. The DNA for the CDR3 is TGCGCCAGCAGCCGCATTGGGGGCTTAGGAGTAGGGACCGGGGAGCTGTTTTTT. Its translation: CASSRIGGLGVGTGELFF.

Turning to this clone: At one of its ends the junction is not consistent with the germline gene, which may arise from a read error. The chain links TRBV7-9 to TRBJ2-5; a possible D gene is TRBD2 (5 bases). Germline CDR1 SEHNR, CDR2 FQNEAQ (reference sequence). There are 13 residues in the CDR3. The CDR3 coding sequence is TGTTCCAGCAGCTTACCGGGGAGAGAGACCCAGTACTTC. Translating gives CSSSLPGRETQYF. The complete variable domain, with remaining parts taken from reference TRBV7-9 and TRBJ2-5, reads DTGVSQNPRHKITKRGQNVTFRCDPISEHNRLYWYRQTLGQGPEFLTYFQNEAQLEKSRLLSDRFSAERPKGSFSTLEIQRTEQGDSAMYLCSSSLPGRETQYFGPGTRLLVL.

The chain recombines TRBV6-5 with TRBJ2-7; 11 bases agree with TRBD2. Germline loops: CDR1 MNHEY, CDR2 SVGAGI. V lost 4 bases to trimming and J lost 3 bases; unmatched junction nucleotides: 8. The CDR3 extends over 16 amino acids. CDR3 residues: CASSSLSSGRLYEQYF. The CDR3 nucleotides read TGTGCCAGCAGTTCCCTGTCTAGCGGGAGGCTCTACGAGCAGTACTTC.

In this sample, this clone turned up once. The chain employs TRBV2 and TRBJ1-3; 8 bases map to TRBD1. Germline values: CDR1 SNHLY, CDR2 FYNNEI. The CDR3 runs to 15 residues. Trimming took 6 bases from V and 3 from J; bases not matched to a gene: 7. In nucleotides, the CDR3 is TGTGCCAGCAGCCGAGACAGGGGTGGTGGAAACACCATATATTTT. This sequence encodes CASSRDRGGGNTIYF.

This clone was seen a few times. The junction does not match germline at one end; this may be a read error. The CDR3 nucleotides are TGTTCCAGCAACCCTTACAGGGGCCAGAACACTGAAGCTTTCTTT. Amino acid sequence: CSSNPYRGQNTEAFF. The chain uses TRBV7-9 and TRBJ1-1; 7 bases fit TRBD1. This CDR3 has 15 amino acids. Germline V lookup: CDR1 SEHNR, CDR2 FQNEAQ (reference sequence). The variable domain in full, with the rest retrieved from reference TRBV7-9 and TRBJ1-1, is DTGVSQNPRHKITKRGQNVTFRCDPISEHNRLYWYRQTLGQGPEFLTYFQNEAQLEKSRLLSDRFSAERPKGSFSTLEIQRTEQGDSAMYLCSSNPYRGQNTEAFFGQGTRLTVV.

The chain uses TRBV6-1 and TRBJ2-7; no definite D call. Per the germline V gene, CDR1 is MNHNS and CDR2 is SASEGT. The CDR3 length is 13 residues. V lost 0 bases to trimming and J lost 1 base, with 4 bases between them. In DNA form, the CDR3 reads TGTGCCAGCAGTGAAGCAGCATCCTACGAGCAGTACTTC. It is translated as CASSEAASYEQYF.